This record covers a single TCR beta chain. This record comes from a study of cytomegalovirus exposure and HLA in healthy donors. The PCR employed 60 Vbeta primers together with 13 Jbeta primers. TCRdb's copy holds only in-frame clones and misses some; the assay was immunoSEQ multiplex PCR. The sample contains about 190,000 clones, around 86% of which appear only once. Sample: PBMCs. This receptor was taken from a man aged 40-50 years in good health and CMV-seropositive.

The CDR3 nucleotides read TGTGCCAGCAGCCCCCGAGGGGGCGTCACCATATATTTT. Translated: CASSPRGGVTIYF. The rearrangement uses TRBV9 and TRBJ1-3; TRBD1 matches 7 bases. Germline V CDR1 and CDR2: SGDLS, YYNGEE. The CDR3 runs to 13 residues. V lost 4 bases and J lost 9; bases outside the gene matches: 7. Supplemented by reference TRBV9 and TRBJ1-3, the full variable domain reads DSGVTQTPKHLITATGQRVTLRCSPRSGDLSVYWYQQSLDQGLQFLIQYYNGEERAKGNILERFSAQQFPDLHSELNLSSLELGDSALYFCASSPRGGVTIYFGEGSWLTVV.